This is a list of T cell receptor beta chains from one sample in a study of cytomegalovirus exposure and HLA in healthy donors. Assay: immunoSEQ multiplex PCR; the TCRdb copy retains only in-frame clones and omits some. The table includes about 88,000 clones, 84% detected once. The sequenced material came from PBMCs. These receptors were obtained from a woman aged 18-35 years in good health and CMV-seropositive. Each CDR3 is given with its conserved first and last residue. The order of the fields is V gene, J gene, D gene, clone size, CDR3 DNA, CDR3 protein. The D gene is left open where the match is weak. For some rows the clone size is stated as once, few or many, or as a class when expanded; others skip it.

TRBV7-6,TRBJ1-4,NA,NA,TGTGCCAGCAGCTTAGGGACAGACCTTAATGAAAAACTGTTTTTT,CASSLGTDLNEKLFF
TRBV7-3,TRBJ2-7,TRBD2,many,TGTGCCAGCAGCTTAATGCCCCTGAACGCGGGGGGGTACGAGCAGTACTTC,CASSLMPLNAGGYEQYF
TRBV7-9,TRBJ1-3,NA,NA,TGTGCCAGCAGCTCGACGGGACTAAGCTCTGGAAACACCATATATTTT,CASSSTGLSSGNTIYF
TRBV27,TRBJ1-5,NA,NA,TGTGCCAGCAGTATCCGGGGGGGCCACCCCATACAGCCCCAGCATTTT,CASSIRGGHPIQPQHF
TRBV4-1,TRBJ2-7,NA,NA,TGCGCCAGCAGCCAGGGGGGGCCAGGGCCATACGAGCAGTACTTC,CASSQGGPGPYEQYF
TRBV7-6,TRBJ2-7,TRBD2,NA,TGTGCCAGCAGCTTGGGGACTAGCGGGGGGGCACCCTCCTACGAGCAGTACTTC,CASSLGTSGGAPSYEQYF
TRBV27,TRBJ2-7,TRBD2,NA,TGTGCCAGCAGTGTTAGCGGGGTGAGCTCCTACGAGCAGTACTTC,CASSVSGVSSYEQYF
TRBV14,TRBJ2-1,NA,NA,TGTGCCAGCAGCTGGCTTAATGAGCAGTTCTTC,CASSWLNEQFF
TRBV6-5,TRBJ2-6,NA,NA,TGTGCCAGCAGTTACTCGAGGGGGGGTAACAACGTCCTGACTTTC,CASSYSRGGNNVLTF
TRBV28,TRBJ2-1,TRBD1,NA,TGTGCCACCTACGGACAGGGGGTGACCGGCAATGAGCAGTTCTTC,CATYGQGVTGNEQFF
TRBV12-5,TRBJ1-2,NA,NA,TGTGCTAGTGGTTCCCCCGGGACAATGGGGGTTCGCACCTTC,CASGSPGTMGVRTF
TRBV5-4,TRBJ2-5,TRBD1,once,TGTGCCAGCAGCGTCGGGACAGGGGGAACCCAAGAGACCCAGTACTTC,CASSVGTGGTQETQYF
TRBV28,TRBJ1-4,NA,NA,TGTGCCAGCACCCCAGGGCAGGGGACTAATGAAAAACTGTTTTTT,CASTPGQGTNEKLFF
TRBV11-2,TRBJ2-7,NA,NA,TGTGCCAGCAGCTTAATGCGGCAGGGCTACGAGCAGTACTTC,CASSLMRQGYEQYF
TRBV5-1,TRBJ1-1,TRBD1,NA,TGCGCCAGCAGCTTGGCCCAGGGGGCGCGGAACACTGAAGCTTTCTTT,CASSLAQGARNTEAFF
TRBV28,TRBJ2-1,NA,NA,TGTGCCAGCAGCCCGTTGAGCCGGGAGAATGAGCAGTTCTTC,CASSPLSRENEQFF
TRBV28,TRBJ1-4,TRBD1,NA,TGTGCCAGCAGTTCAGGGGGCGAAACTAATGAAAAACTGTTTTTT,CASSSGGETNEKLFF
TRBV5-1,TRBJ2-3,NA,NA,TGCGCCAGCAGCTTTGGTCAGCCGGGAAGGGCGCAGTATTTT,CASSFGQPGRAQYF
TRBV5-1,TRBJ2-5,TRBD1,NA,TGCGCCAGCACCGATACAGGGGTGCTCCAAGAGACCCAGTACTTC,CASTDTGVLQETQYF
TRBV11-2,TRBJ1-3,NA,NA,TGTGCCAGCAGCTCGCAGGGCTCTGGAAACACCATATATTTT,CASSSQGSGNTIYF
TRBV6-7,TRBJ1-2,NA,NA,TGTGCCAGCACCCCGGGAGTTATGGTTCCTCCAACCCTCTATGGCTACACCTTC,CASTPGVMVPPTLYGYTF
TRBV30,TRBJ2-4,NA,NA,TGTGCCTGGAGTACCGGGGAAATTCAGTACTTC,CAWSTGEIQYF
TRBV4-2,TRBJ2-7,TRBD2,NA,TGTGCCAGCAGCCAAGACCCCAGCGGGGCCTCCTACGAGCAGTACTTC,CASSQDPSGASYEQYF
TRBV12-5,TRBJ2-2,NA,NA,TGTGCTAGTGCATGGACAGCGAACACCGGGGAGCTGTTTTTT,CASAWTANTGELFF
TRBV11-3,TRBJ2-2,TRBD2,NA,TGTGCCAGCAGCTTGGGGGGGGAGAACACCGGGGAGCTGTTTTTT,CASSLGGENTGELFF
TRBV27,TRBJ2-7,NA,NA,TGTGCCAGCAGTAAGCAACAGGGTCCCTACGAGCAGTACTTC,CASSKQQGPYEQYF
TRBV7-9,TRBJ2-2,NA,NA,TGTGCCAGCAGTCCAACAACAGGGCCCGGGGAGCTGTTTTTT,CASSPTTGPGELFF
TRBV5-4,TRBJ2-5,NA,NA,TGTGCCAGCAGCGGGGGGGGCCTATCTGGTGAGACCCAGTACTTC,CASSGGGLSGETQYF
TRBV10-3,TRBJ1-1,NA,NA,TGTGCCATCAGCGCAACCCCGGGGGGGCTGGACACTGAAGCTTTCTTT,CAISATPGGLDTEAFF
TRBV5-6,TRBJ2-3,NA,NA,TGTGCCAGCAGCTCTTATAGGGGCGCCCCGGTTGGAAGCACAGATACGCAGTATTTT,CASSSYRGAPVGSTDTQYF
TRBV30,TRBJ1-3,NA,NA,TGTGCCTGGAGTGTACTAGAGGGATACCTCTCTGGAAACACCATATATTTT,CAWSVLEGYLSGNTIYF
TRBV5-8,TRBJ1-5,TRBD1,NA,TGTGCCAGCAGTTATTTAGACAGGGAGGATCAGCCCCAGCATTTT,CASSYLDREDQPQHF
TRBV28,TRBJ2-5,TRBD2,NA,TGTGCCAGCAGTTTCCAGCGTCGACTAGCGGGGGAAGGAGAGACCCAGTACTTC,CASSFQRRLAGEGETQYF
TRBV4-1,TRBJ1-2,TRBD1,NA,TGCGCCAGCAGCCTTTACTCGACAGGGAGCTATGGCTACACCTTC,CASSLYSTGSYGYTF
TRBV28,TRBJ2-2,NA,NA,TGTGCCAGCAGCCGCCGCGGGCGGGTCACCGGGGAGCTGTTTTTT,CASSRRGRVTGELFF
TRBV7-9,TRBJ2-1,TRBD1,NA,TGTGCCAGCAGCTTAGCGGACAGGGGGCTTTTCTTC,CASSLADRGLFF
TRBV14,TRBJ2-1,TRBD2,many,TGTGCCAGCAGCCAAGGGACTAGCGGCTACAATGAGCAGTTCTTC,CASSQGTSGYNEQFF
TRBV28,TRBJ2-3,TRBD2,NA,TGTGCCAGCAGTCCGCTAAGCCGCATGGGACTAGCGGGGGGAGACACAGATACGCAGTATTTT,CASSPLSRMGLAGGDTDTQYF
TRBV4-2,TRBJ2-4,TRBD1,NA,TGTGCCAGCAGCCGACAGGGGATATACATTCAGTACTTC,CASSRQGIYIQYF
TRBV7-2,TRBJ2-7,TRBD2,NA,TGTGCCAGCAGCTCAGGACTAGCGGGGTATTACGAGCAGTACTTC,CASSSGLAGYYEQYF
TRBV15,TRBJ1-2,TRBD1,NA,TGTGCCACCAGCAGAGGAGCCAGGGGGTCTCCTAACTATGGCTACACCTTC,CATSRGARGSPNYGYTF
TRBV2,TRBJ2-7,TRBD1,NA,TGTGCCAGCAGGGGACAGGGGGCCTACGAGCAGTACTTC,CASRGQGAYEQYF
TRBV2,TRBJ2-5,NA,NA,TGTGCCAGCAGTGGGGCGGGGTGGCGGGAGACCCAGTACTTC,CASSGAGWRETQYF
TRBV9,TRBJ2-3,NA,NA,TGTGCCAGCAGCGTAGCTGGGGGCGCAGGCACAGATACGCAGTATTTT,CASSVAGGAGTDTQYF
TRBV11-2,TRBJ2-5,NA,NA,TGTGCCAGCAGCTTACGGGGACAAGAGACCCAGTACTTC,CASSLRGQETQYF
TRBV28,TRBJ1-2,NA,NA,TGTGCCAGCAGATTAGGGGGGGACTACACCTTC,CASRLGGDYTF
TRBV9,TRBJ1-1,NA,NA,TGTGCCAGCAGCGTATCCTCCCTCGGGGGGGTTTGGACTGAAGCTTTCTTT,CASSVSSLGGVWTEAFF
TRBV7-3,TRBJ1-6,NA,NA,TGTGCCAGCAGCTTAACGCAGGGTTCACCCCTCCACTTT,CASSLTQGSPLHF
TRBV27,TRBJ2-7,TRBD2,NA,TGTGCCAGCATGAGGGAGGGGACCTACGAGCAGTACTTC,CASMREGTYEQYF
TRBV2,TRBJ1-3,NA,NA,TGTGCCAGCAACCTCCGGGAACCGAGCTCTGGAAACACCATATATTTT,CASNLREPSSGNTIYF
TRBV9,TRBJ2-7,NA,NA,TGTGCCAGCAGCGGCCAGGGGATCCGGAACGAGCAGTACTTC,CASSGQGIRNEQYF
TRBV15,TRBJ2-1,TRBD2,NA,TGTGCCACCAGCACGGGACTAGCGCCGACCTTAGACCATGAGCAGTTCTTC,CATSTGLAPTLDHEQFF
TRBV14,TRBJ1-2,NA,NA,TGTGCCAGCAGCCAAGATAGGGACTTCGGGGGCTACACCTTC,CASSQDRDFGGYTF
TRBV27,TRBJ1-6,TRBD1,NA,TGTGCCAGCAGTTTATCGGGACAGGGGGCCCTCCACTTT,CASSLSGQGALHF
TRBV27,TRBJ2-6,NA,NA,TGTGCCAGCAGTATCCCCCTGGGGGCCGGGGCCAACGTCCTGACTTTC,CASSIPLGAGANVLTF